Listed below are T cell receptor beta chains from one sample, sequenced in a study of technical replicates of blood from a few donors. TCRdb's copy holds only in-frame clones and misses some; the assay was immunoSEQ multiplex PCR. Here the sample spans about 54,000 clones, less than 95% being singletons. Sequenced input: T cells isolated from PBMCs. These TCRs come from a human donor in good health. The CDR3 runs from the conserved cysteine through the conserved F or W. D genes are given only for firm matches. Clone size appears in some rows only: once, few, many, or a class for an expanded clone.

TRBV7-9	TRBJ1-1	NA	NA	TGTGCCAGCAGCTTAGCAGGCAGACTATCTGAAGCTTTCTTT	CASSLAGRLSEAFF
TRBV7-8	TRBJ1-4	TRBD1	NA	TGTGCCAGCAGCTTCGGACAGGGGGAAAAACTGTTTTTT	CASSFGQGEKLFF
TRBV5-6	TRBJ2-7	TRBD1	NA	TGTGCCAGCAGCCCCCGTGGGGGACAGGGCCCCTACGAGCAGTACTTC	CASSPRGGQGPYEQYF
TRBV11-2	TRBJ2-7	TRBD2	NA	TGTGCCAGCAGCTTAGGGCTAGCGGGAACCTACGAGCAGTACTTC	CASSLGLAGTYEQYF
TRBV6-5	TRBJ2-1	TRBD2	once	TGTGCCAGCAGAAGGACTAGCGGAGACTACAATGAGCAGTTCTTC	CASRRTSGDYNEQFF
TRBV28	TRBJ1-5	TRBD1	NA	TGTGCCAGCAGTTTAGGGGGGACAGGGCTTGGGCCCCAGCATTTT	CASSLGGTGLGPQHF
TRBV29-1	TRBJ2-3	TRBD1	NA	TGCAGCGTGACAGGGGGTTATTCAAATACGCAGTATTTT	CSVTGGYSNTQYF
TRBV15	TRBJ2-2	TRBD2	NA	TGTGCCACCAAGGGGGCCACTAGCGGGTCCGGGGAGCTGTTTTTT	CATKGATSGSGELFF
TRBV11-2	TRBJ2-5	NA	NA	TGTGCCAGCAGTGGGGCCCGTCGCGAGACCCAGTACTTC	CASSGARRETQYF
TRBV7-9	TRBJ1-1	NA	NA	TGTGCCAGCAGCACGATAACAGGGAAAGGTACTGAAGCTTTCTTT	CASSTITGKGTEAFF
TRBV13	TRBJ2-7	NA	NA	TGTGCCAGCAGCTTACCAGGGGCCTACGAGCAGTACTTC	CASSLPGAYEQYF
TRBV5-1	TRBJ2-7	TRBD2	NA	TGCGCCAGCAGCCTCAAAGGGACTAGCGGGAGGGCCTATCCTCTCGAGCAGTACTTC	CASSLKGTSGRAYPLEQYF
TRBV23-1	TRBJ2-7	TRBD1	NA	TGCGCCAGTCCCCCCATACAGGGGGCCCTCTACGAGCAGTACTTC	CASPPIQGALYEQYF
TRBV7-9	TRBJ1-4	NA	NA	TGTGCCAGCAGCTCCAGAACTGAAAAACTGTTTTTT	CASSSRTEKLFF
TRBV29-1	TRBJ2-7	TRBD1	NA	TGCAGCGTGGGACAGGGAAGCTCCTACGAGCAGTACTTC	CSVGQGSSYEQYF
TRBV20-1	TRBJ2-7	NA	NA	TGCAGTGCTGAAGGGGTCGGCGAGCAGTACTTC	CSAEGVGEQYF
TRBV18	TRBJ2-5	NA	NA	TGTGCCAGCTCACCATTAGCGGCCCTAGGGGAAGAGACCCAGTACTTC	CASSPLAALGEETQYF
TRBV28	TRBJ2-3	TRBD2	NA	TGTGCCAGCAGTTTACCGACTAGCGGCTACATGGGAGCTAGCACAGATACGCAGTATTTT	CASSLPTSGYMGASTDTQYF
TRBV7-9	TRBJ2-7	NA	NA	TGTGCCAGCAGCTTATCGCTAGCCCACGAGCAGTACTTC	CASSLSLAHEQYF
TRBV10-3	TRBJ2-2	NA	NA	TGTGCCATCAGTGAGTCGTACGGCACCGGGGAGCTGTTTTTT	CAISESYGTGELFF
TRBV5-4	TRBJ2-3	NA	NA	TGTGCCAGCAGAACGGACAGCGGCACAGATACGCAGTATTTT	CASRTDSGTDTQYF
TRBV29-1	TRBJ1-6	TRBD1	NA	TGCAGCGCCCGGACAGGGTATAATTCACCCCTCCACTTT	CSARTGYNSPLHF
TRBV9	TRBJ1-4	NA	NA	TGTGCCAGCAGCGTAGGTCGGGGAGGGAATGAAAAACTGTTTTTT	CASSVGRGGNEKLFF
TRBV9	TRBJ1-1	NA	NA	TGTGCCAGCAGCCCCACCACGGACTACTCCGAAGCTTTCTTT	CASSPTTDYSEAFF
TRBV28	TRBJ1-5	TRBD1	NA	TGTGCCAGCAGTCCAGGGGGGTACAATCAGCCCCAGCATTTT	CASSPGGYNQPQHF
TRBV5-1	TRBJ1-1	TRBD1	NA	TGCGCCAGCAGCTTGGCCACAGGGGGGAACACTGAAGCTTTCTTT	CASSLATGGNTEAFF
TRBV9	TRBJ1-5	NA	NA	TGTGCCAGCAGCCCCGGCGGTGGTAGCAATCAGCCCCAGCATTTT	CASSPGGGSNQPQHF
TRBV10-3	TRBJ2-5	NA	NA	TGTGCCATCAGTGAGAATTCCCAGGGCCAAGAGACCCAGTACTTC	CAISENSQGQETQYF
TRBV11-2	TRBJ2-1	TRBD2	NA	TGTGCCAGCGCTACTAGCGGATACAATGAGCAGTTCTTC	CASATSGYNEQFF